These 26 T cell receptor beta chains share one sample of origin, sequenced in a study of blood T cell repertoires in COVID-19. TCRdb's copy holds only in-frame clones and misses some; the assay was immunoSEQ multiplex PCR. The table lists fewer than 250,000 clones, 65% to 85% of them singletons. Source material: PBMCs or T cells enriched from blood (not recorded which). The receptors shown here come from a woman aged 25 to 39 who had recovered from COVID-19.

The chain combines TRBV7-2 with TRBJ1-5, with D unclear. Germline V gene data show CDR1 as SGHTA and CDR2 as FQGNSA. The V gene lost 1 base and the J gene lost 4 bases, with 5 bases spanning the gap. This CDR3 region has 13 residues. CDR3 protein: CASSLVQNQPQHF. In DNA, the CDR3 is TGTGCCAGCAGCTTAGTACAAAATCAGCCCCAGCATTTT.

The DNA of the CDR3 is TGTGCCAGCAGCCAAGTTTGGGGACAGGCTAACATTCAGTACTTC. It translates to CASSQVWGQANIQYF. The chain carries TRBV4-2 and TRBJ2-4, with TRBD1 matching over 8 bases. The CDR3 extends over 15 amino acids. Trimming took 1 base from V and 7 from J; bases not matched to a gene: 6. Germline V gene lookup returns CDR1 LGHNA and CDR2 YNFKEQ.

The V call is TRBV19, the J call TRBJ2-3, with a tentative D call TRBD2 (5 bases). The CDR3 runs to 16 residues. Germline V gene lookup returns CDR1 LNHDA and CDR2 SQIVND (reference sequence). Trimming stripped 2 bases from V and 0 bases from J, with 12 bases between. In DNA, the CDR3 is TGTGCCAGTAGTATAAGCGGACGGATAAGCACAGATACGCAGTATTTT. Amino acids: CASSISGRISTDTQYF.

The chain employs TRBV2 and TRBJ1-5; D perhaps matches TRBD1 (5 bases). Trimming pared 5 bases from V and 1 base from J, leaving 15 bases between. CDR1 is SNHLY, CDR2 FYNNEI, per germline. The CDR3 spans 16 residues. The CDR3 here is CASSYSQGASNQPQHF. The CDR3 nucleotides are TGTGCCAGCAGTTATTCTCAGGGTGCGAGCAATCAGCCCCAGCATTTT.

The J gene is TRBJ1-5, the V gene TRBV28; 7 bases are shared with TRBD1. Trimming cost V 3 bases and J 3 bases; bases outside gene matches: 5. From germline, CDR1 is MDHEN and CDR2 SYDVKM. This CDR3 is 15 amino acids long. The CDR3 protein is CASSFHRGDNQPQHF. For the CDR3, the DNA is TGTGCCAGCAGTTTCCACAGGGGAGACAATCAGCCCCAGCATTTT.

CDR3 loop: CASSRELLAGVTNTGELFF. In DNA, the CDR3 is TGTGCCAGCAGCCGGGAACTACTAGCGGGGGTTACGAACACCGGGGAGCTGTTTTTT. The chain has TRBV4-2 and TRBJ2-2, with 11 bases fitting TRBD2. The CDR3 sequence is 19 residues long. Germline CDR1 reads LGHNA; CDR2 reads YNFKEQ. Unmatched junction bases numbered 10, after V lost 4 bases and J lost 0 bases.

The CDR3 loop reads CASSRRGSNEQFF. Written as DNA, the CDR3 is TGTGCCAGCAGCCGAAGGGGTTCGAATGAGCAGTTCTTC. This chain uses TRBV3-1 (or the pseudogene TRBV3-2) with TRBJ2-1; tentative D call: TRBD1 (5 bases). CDR1 and CDR2 (germline): LGHDT, YNNKEL (reference sequence). This CDR3 has 13 residues. Trimming shortened V by 4 bases and J by 7 bases, and 11 bases separated the two germline ends.

The chain couples TRBV28 to TRBJ1-5; D unclear. Germline CDR1 is MDHEN and CDR2 is SYDVKM. The CDR3 is 13 residues long. V gave up 8 bases and J gave up 3 bases, with 11 bases separating them. CDR3 sequence: CASHTSTNQPQHF. The CDR3 DNA follows: TGTGCCAGCCACACTAGTACCAATCAGCCCCAGCATTTT.

The J gene is TRBJ1-2, the V gene TRBV19; the D gene is possibly TRBD1 (5 bases). Germline-derived CDR1 and CDR2 are LNHDA and SQIVND (reference sequence). V was pared by 3 bases and J by 0 bases, with 17 bases between. This CDR3 spans 17 amino acids. As DNA, the CDR3 is TGTGCCAGTAGTATTCAGGGCCCAGTGGTGACTAACTATGGCTACACCTTC. Translation: CASSIQGPVVTNYGYTF.

This clone was seen just once. V and J are TRBV7-9 and TRBJ2-3; tentatively, D is TRBD2 (6 bases). V dropped 4 bases and J dropped 2 bases, with 13 bases sitting between them. This CDR3 has 15 amino acids. Germline V CDR1 and CDR2: SEHNR, FQNEAQ (reference sequence). The CDR3 DNA follows: TGTGCCAGCAGCTCGGAGGGCACGGCCACAGATACGCAGTATTTT. This encodes CASSSEGTATDTQYF. Supplemented by reference TRBV7-9 and TRBJ2-3, the full variable domain reads DTGVSQNPRHKITKRGQNVTFRCDPISEHNRLYWYRQTLGQGPEFLTYFQNEAQLEKSRLLSDRFSAERPKGSFSTLEIQRTEQGDSAMYLCASSSEGTATDTQYFGPGTRLTVL.

The chain couples TRBV27 to TRBJ2-5, with D perhaps TRBD2 (6 bases). V dropped 3 bases and J dropped 6 bases, with 11 bases sitting between them. From germline, CDR1 is MNHEY and CDR2 SMNVEV (reference sequence). The CDR3 consists of 13 residues. CDR3 sequence: CASSLGGTKTQYF. The CDR3 DNA reads as TGTGCCAGCAGTTTGGGCGGGACCAAGACCCAGTACTTC.

V gene TRBV27 combines with J gene TRBJ2-6; no reliable D call. V dropped 2 bases and J dropped 3 bases, with 29 bases sitting between them. Germline assignment: CDR1 MNHEY and CDR2 SMNVEV (reference sequence). The CDR3 extends over 22 amino acids. CDR3 loop: CASSLMFSGFRVTADGANVLTF. The CDR3 DNA reads as TGTGCCAGCAGTTTAATGTTTTCCGGTTTCCGGGTGACGGCGGATGGGGCCAACGTCCTGACTTTC.

CDR3 sequence (DNA): TGTGCCAGCAGCTTAAAGGGACAGCAAAACACCGGGGAGCTGTTTTTT. Translating it yields CASSLKGQQNTGELFF. The V and J genes are TRBV7-9 and TRBJ2-2; 7 bases map to TRBD1. The germline gives CDR1 SEHNR, CDR2 FQNEAQ (reference sequence). Unmatched junction bases numbered 5, after V lost 2 bases and J lost 2 bases. The CDR3 totals 16 residues.

V usage is TRBV6-5 and J usage is TRBJ2-7; D uncertain. Germline loops: CDR1 MNHEY, CDR2 SVGAGI. Between the trimmed V and J ends, which lost 5 bases and 0 bases, there was a span of 5 bases. This CDR3 is 12 amino acids long. CDR3 region: CASSPGSYEQYV. The CDR3 DNA sequence: TGTGCCAGCAGTCCGGGCTCCTACGAGCAGTACGTC.

This sequence joins TRBV7-8 and TRBJ1-5; 8 bases agree with TRBD1. Trimming cost V 5 bases and J 4 bases; bases outside gene matches: 7. Germline V CDR1 and CDR2: SGHVS, FQNEAQ. CDR3 length equals 15 residues. The CDR3 reads CASSTRDRSNQPQHF. The CDR3 DNA reads as TGTGCCAGCAGCACCAGGGACAGGTCGAATCAGCCCCAGCATTTT.

CDR3 loop: CASSLAGGHEAFF. The CDR3, as DNA: TGCGCCAGCAGCTTGGCCGGAGGCCATGAAGCTTTCTTT. This chain links TRBV5-1 with TRBJ1-1; D unclear. The CDR3 runs 13 residues. Germline V gene lookup returns CDR1 SGHRS and CDR2 YFSETQ. V lost 0 bases and J 7 bases, leaving 10 bases between the germline ends.

In this sample, this clone turned up a few times. This chain joins TRBV28 and TRBJ1-5; 9 bases are a match to TRBD1. Trimming removed 3 bases from V and 2 bases from J; junction bases left unmatched: 8. Germline CDR1 and CDR2: MDHEN and SYDVKM. CDR3 length equals 17 residues. CDR3 bases: TGTGCCAGCAGTTTCCCGGGGACAGGGAACCGCAATCAGCCCCAGCATTTT. Translation: CASSFPGTGNRNQPQHF.

This chain connects TRBV5-1 to TRBJ2-3, with 11 bases fitting TRBD1. With 4 bases clipped from V and 5 bases from J, the junction kept 6 bases outside the gene matches. Germline V gives CDR1 SGHRS, CDR2 YFSETQ. The CDR3 has 15 residues. The CDR3 protein is CASSGGQGAGDTQYF. The CDR3 bases are TGCGCCAGCAGCGGCGGACAGGGGGCTGGAGATACGCAGTATTTT. Variable domain in full (rest from reference TRBV5-1 and TRBJ2-3): KAGVTQTPRYLIKTRGQQVTLSCSPISGHRSVSWYQQTPGQGLQFLFEYFSETQRNKGNFPGRFSGRQFSNSRSEMNVSTLELGDSALYLCASSGGQGAGDTQYFGPGTRLTVL.

The chain links TRBV3-1 (or the pseudogene TRBV3-2) to TRBJ2-7; D is possibly TRBD2 (6 bases). V was pared by 1 base and J by 6 bases, with 7 bases between. Germline-derived CDR1 and CDR2 are LGHDT and YNNKEL (reference sequence). This CDR3 contains 12 residues. The CDR3 sequence: CASSQGRGEQYF. The DNA for the CDR3 is TGTGCCAGCAGCCAAGGGAGGGGCGAGCAGTACTTC.

The CDR3 protein is CASSGLRGREQFF. The CDR3, as DNA: TGTGCCAGCAGTGGTCTCAGGGGGCGGGAGCAGTTCTTC. This chain uses TRBV6-4 with TRBJ2-1, with TRBD1 matching over 8 bases. This CDR3 region has 13 residues. Germline CDR1 is MRHNA and CDR2 is SNTAGT. Losses at the gene ends were 4 bases for V and 10 bases for J; bases not matched to a gene: 6.

The chain couples TRBV13 to TRBJ1-5; perhaps TRBD1 as D (5 bases). Trimming cost V 5 bases and J 7 bases, with 24 bases left between them. The CDR3 length is 17 residues. Germline V CDR1 and CDR2: PRHDT, FYEKMQ (reference sequence). For the CDR3, the DNA is TGTGCCAGCAGCGGTCAATCCGGCGCGGGGCGTCTACAGCCCCAGCATTTT. Amino acid sequence: CASSGQSGAGRLQPQHF.

This sequence joins TRBV5-4 and TRBJ2-1, with 14 nucleotides matching TRBD2. Germline V CDR1 and CDR2: SGHNT, YYREEE (reference sequence). The CDR3 loop spans 19 amino acids. V lost 4 bases to trimming and J lost 0 bases; unmatched junction nucleotides: 9. CDR3 sequence: CASSPGTSGSFSSYNEQFF. The CDR3 DNA reads TGTGCCAGCAGCCCCGGGACTAGCGGGAGTTTTAGCTCCTACAATGAGCAGTTCTTC.

This chain links TRBV5-8 with TRBJ2-2, with TRBD2 matching over 7 bases. There are 18 residues in the CDR3. The V segment lost 0 bases and the J segment 4 bases; nucleotides outside the gene matches: 12. Germline CDR1 SGHTS, CDR2 YDEGEE. The CDR3 nucleotides read TGTGCCAGCAGCTTGGGGTCGCGGGAGCGCGGAGGCACCGGGGAGCTGTTTTTT. Its protein is CASSLGSRERGGTGELFF.

The chain joins TRBV6-1 to TRBJ2-2, with a tentative D call TRBD2 (7 bases). The CDR3 extends over 17 amino acids. V was pared by 4 bases and J by 5 bases, with 20 bases between. Germline V gene data show CDR1 as MNHNS and CDR2 as SASEGT. CDR3 sequence (DNA): TGTGCCAGCAGTGCTTTGGTTGCGGGGGCAGATACCGGGGAGCTGTTTTTT. It yields the protein CASSALVAGADTGELFF.

This clone came up many times. CDR3 region: CASSPTGGNEKLFF. Here the CDR3 DNA reads TGCGCCAGCAGCCCGACAGGGGGCAATGAAAAACTGTTTTTT. The J gene is TRBJ1-4, the V gene TRBV5-1; TRBD1 agrees at 10 bases. This CDR3 has 14 residues. Germline CDR1 is SGHRS and CDR2 is YFSETQ. V shed 4 bases, J shed 5 bases, and the junction held 2 bases outside the gene matches.

The count of this clone is one. The chain recombines TRBV18 with TRBJ2-2; D perhaps matches TRBD1 (6 bases). The CDR3 runs to 15 residues. Trimming pared 4 bases from V and 4 bases from J, leaving 13 bases between. Germline V CDR1 and CDR2: KGHSH, LQKENI. This chain's CDR3 is CASSQQGPGTGELFF. CDR3 in DNA: TGTGCCAGCTCACAACAGGGTCCCGGCACCGGGGAGCTGTTTTTT.